This T cell receptor (beta chain) was sequenced during a study of blood T cell repertoires in COVID-19. Across the whole study: Spain, Italy and the United States supplied samples that represented acute and convalescent COVID-19. T cells, B-cell-depleted T cells, or PBMCs supplied cDNA or gDNA.

Per the study methods: Reference gene primers were amplified, and this amplification served to estimate nucleated cell counts. TCRdb's table, derived via immunoSEQ multiplex PCR, lists solely in-frame clones and lacks some. The V and J calls and clone size were taken over from that table, and D and trimming were inferred from the DNA. The table shows some 300,000 clones, with around nine tenths occurring only once. The CDR3 consists of 16 residues. Trimming removed 0 bases from V and 4 bases from J; junction bases left unmatched: 5. Germline V gives CDR1 SSHAT, CDR2 FNYEAQ (reference sequence). The sample consisted of peripheral blood. This receptor was obtained from a man in his 70s with acute or convalescent COVID-19. The chain joins TRBV7-7 to TRBJ2-3; 9 nucleotides agree with TRBD1. CDR3 sequence reads: CASSLAWGTGSDTQYF. CDR3 nucleotide sequence: TGTGCCAGCAGCTTAGCGTGGGGGACAGGGTCAGATACGCAGTATTTT.